The 32 T cell receptor beta chains below were found in one sample sequenced in a study of T cell changes during pregnancy in multiple sclerosis (dated by TCRdb to the late 2010s). Library generation was performed with the immunoSEQ multiplex PCR assay. TCRdb obtained this table from immuneACCESS and retained in-frame rearrangements with V and J assigned. These tables miss some clones; where compared with another copy, unresolved V genes account for less than half of the shortfall, and the remainder is unexplained. The sample data list about 67,000 clones, and approximately 90% of these were observed just once. The ten top clones hold about 2.5% of the sample. The sample was peripheral blood, taken in the first trimester of pregnancy. These receptors came from a female donor with multiple sclerosis, enrolled in a pregnancy study.

The chain joins TRBV6-1 to TRBJ1-1; possible D gene TRBD1, 5 bases. In germline, CDR1 is MNHNS, CDR2 SASEGT. The CDR3 contains 15 residues. V was clipped by 6 bases and J by 5 bases, with 19 bases between them. Here the CDR3 DNA reads TGTGCCAGCAGCCTAAAGTGGGGGAGCGGGACTGAAGCTTTCTTT. This translates into CASSLKWGSGTEAFF.

This clone has a handful of counts. The chain has TRBV6-6 and TRBJ1-2; 7 bases agree with TRBD1. This CDR3 region has 14 residues. The germline V gene encodes CDR1 MNHNY and CDR2 SVGAGI (reference sequence). Losses at the gene ends were 10 bases for V and 3 bases for J; bases not matched to a gene: 11. The DNA for the CDR3 is TGTGCCACTACCCCCGGGGGACAGTACTATGGCTACACCTTC. Protein sequence: CATTPGGQYYGYTF.

The rearrangement uses TRBV5-1 and TRBJ1-2; TRBD1 matches at 9 bases. The V gene end was trimmed by 3 bases and the J gene end by 4 bases; junction bases not matched to a gene: 4. Germline V gene data show CDR1 as SGHRS and CDR2 as YFSETQ. The CDR3 has 14 amino acids. The CDR3 DNA reads as TGCGCCAGCAGCTCCCGGGACAGGGCCTATGGCTACACCTTC. Residues: CASSSRDRAYGYTF.

This chain connects TRBV7-2 to TRBJ1-6; a possible D gene is TRBD1 (6 bases). With 7 bases removed from V and 13 bases from J, the gap between germline ends came to 23 bases. CDR1 and CDR2 from the germline V gene are SGHTA and FQGNSA. The CDR3 runs to 15 residues. The CDR3 DNA sequence: TGTGCCAGCACCCCCACCCGGACAGCAATTGAGCCCCTCCACTTT. It yields the protein CASTPTRTAIEPLHF. The variable domain in full, completed from reference TRBV7-2 and TRBJ1-6, reads GAGVSQSPSNKVTEKGKDVELRCDPISGHTALYWYRQSLGQGLEFLIYFQGNSAPDKSGLPSDRFSAERTGGSVSTLTIQRTQQEDSAVYLCASTPTRTAIEPLHFGNGTRLTVT.

This chain's CDR3 is CASLAGGPSYNEQFF. As DNA, the CDR3 is TGTGCCAGCCTCGCGGGAGGGCCGTCTTACAATGAGCAGTTCTTC. V usage is TRBV7-9 and J usage is TRBJ2-1, with TRBD2 matching 9 bases. The V gene's germline CDR1 is SEHNR and CDR2 FQNEAQ (reference sequence). This CDR3 is built from 15 residues. Trimming at V came to 8 bases and at J to 4 bases, leaving 9 bases not matched to a gene.

V usage is TRBV4-2 and J usage is TRBJ2-1; 9 bases fit TRBD2. Germline CDR1 and CDR2: LGHNA and YNFKEQ. After removal of 3 bases from V and 5 bases from J, the junction contained 2 bases not matched to a gene. This CDR3 is 14 amino acids long. In nucleotides, the CDR3 is TGTGCCAGCAGCCAGGGACTAGCAGACAATGAGCAGTTCTTC. Translation gives CASSQGLADNEQFF.

The chain employs TRBV11-2 and TRBJ2-1, with 8 bases that match TRBD2. With V trimmed by 2 bases and J by 7 bases, 7 bases remained unmatched. The CDR3 loop spans 15 amino acids. From germline, CDR1 is SGHAT and CDR2 FQNNGV. DNA of the CDR3: TGTGCCAGCAGCTTAACAGCGGGAGAATATAATGAGCAGTTCTTC. Its protein is CASSLTAGEYNEQFF.

The genes are TRBV30 and TRBJ1-2; 10 bases match TRBD1. The CDR3 sequence is 15 residues long. Unmatched junction bases numbered 7, after V lost 2 bases and J lost 4 bases. Germline V gene lookup returns CDR1 GTSNPN and CDR2 SVGIG (reference sequence). The CDR3 here is CAWSTGTGAGYGYTF. For the CDR3, the DNA is TGTGCCTGGAGTACCGGGACAGGGGCCGGCTATGGCTACACCTTC.

The V gene is TRBV5-6, the J gene TRBJ2-7, with TRBD1 as a possible D gene (5 bases). CDR1 SGHDT and CDR2 YYEEEE come from the germline V gene. Trimming left V 3 bases short and J 7 bases short, with 11 bases between. This CDR3 comprises 12 residues. The CDR3 protein is CASSYRRVEQYF. The CDR3 DNA reads TGTGCCAGCAGCTACCGCAGGGTAGAGCAGTACTTC.

This sequence joins TRBV7-9 and TRBJ2-5; D might be TRBD2 (6 bases). The CDR3 spans 15 residues. The germline CDR1 and CDR2 sequences are SEHNR and FQNEAQ (reference sequence). V dropped 6 bases and J dropped 2 bases, with 16 bases sitting between them. The CDR3 loop reads CASRPVLAKQETQYF. The CDR3 bases are TGTGCCAGCAGACCAGTTCTAGCGAAACAAGAGACCCAGTACTTC.

The V gene is TRBV14, the J gene TRBJ2-7; 13 nucleotides line up with TRBD2. The germline V gene encodes CDR1 SGHDN and CDR2 FVKESK. The CDR3 has 14 residues. The V gene end was trimmed by 5 bases and the J gene end by 4 bases; junction bases not matched to a gene: 2. CDR3 in amino acids: CASSELAGGYEQYF. The CDR3 DNA follows: TGTGCCAGCAGCGAACTAGCGGGGGGGTACGAGCAGTACTTC.

V usage is TRBV28 and J usage is TRBJ1-5, with D maybe TRBD1 (6 bases). Trimming pared 8 bases from V and 6 bases from J, leaving 14 bases between. Germline V gene data show CDR1 as MDHEN and CDR2 as SYDVKM. The CDR3 spans 13 residues. The CDR3 nucleotides are TGTGCCAGCGGGACACCTCTTCCTCAGCCCCAGCATTTT. Translated, it gives CASGTPLPQPQHF.

The chain combines TRBV5-1 with TRBJ2-3, with a possible D match to TRBD1 (6 bases). CDR1 is SGHRS and CDR2 is YFSETQ in the germline V gene. The CDR3 is made up of 15 amino acids. Trimming stripped 5 bases from V and 3 bases from J, with 16 bases between. The CDR3 region has the DNA TGCGCCAGCAGTTTGACAGGTCGGGCGACAGATACGCAGTATTTT. It is translated as CASSLTGRATDTQYF.

The V and J genes are TRBV6-5 and TRBJ1-1; a weak D match, TRBD1 (6 bases). The germline V gene has CDR1 MNHEY and CDR2 SVGAGI. This CDR3 has 14 residues. V dropped 4 bases and J dropped 1 base, with 10 bases sitting between them. CDR3 residues: CASSSSQGNTEAFF. The DNA for the CDR3 is TGTGCCAGCAGTTCCTCACAGGGGAACACTGAAGCTTTCTTT.

This chain uses TRBV5-4 with TRBJ1-2, with 8 bases identical to TRBD1. The V and J ends lost 4 bases and 5 bases, in that order; junction bases with no gene match: 13. This CDR3 has 16 amino acids. Germline CDR1 is SGHNT and CDR2 is YYREEE (reference sequence). The CDR3 nucleotides read TGTGCCAGCAGCATCTCCCAAAAGACAGGGGATTATGGCTACACCTTC. Translating gives CASSISQKTGDYGYTF.

The rearrangement links TRBV19 to TRBJ1-1; no reliable D call. This CDR3 comprises 12 residues. V shed 0 bases and J shed 6 bases, with 5 bases lying between them. CDR1 and CDR2 from the germline V gene are LNHDA and SQIVND (reference sequence). CDR3 loop: CASSIDRAEAFF. In DNA form, the CDR3 reads TGTGCCAGTAGTATAGATCGAGCTGAAGCTTTCTTT. Using reference TRBV19 and TRBJ1-1 for the parts outside the CDR3, the full variable domain is DGGITQSPKYLFRKEGQNVTLSCEQNLNHDAMYWYRQDPGQGLRLIYYSQIVNDFQKGDIAEGYSVSREKKESFPLTVTSAQKNPTAFYLCASSIDRAEAFFGQGTRLTVV.

The chain couples TRBV18 to TRBJ1-2; D is possibly TRBD1 (5 bases). This CDR3 contains 14 residues. Germline CDR1 and CDR2: KGHSH and LQKENI. The germline V and J ends were trimmed by 3 bases and 5 bases, with 13 bases remaining between them. The CDR3 region is CASSPVREVYGYTF. The CDR3 DNA is TGTGCCAGCTCACCTGTCAGGGAGGTATATGGCTACACCTTC.

The V and J genes are TRBV19 and TRBJ1-2; TRBD1 agrees at 10 bases. CDR1 and CDR2 (germline): LNHDA, SQIVND (reference sequence). The CDR3 loop spans 15 amino acids. The junction had 6 bases not matched to a gene; V was cut back by 8 bases and J by 0 bases. In nucleotides, the CDR3 is TGTGCCAGTGGGGACAGGGGACGAGCTAACTATGGCTACACCTTC. Translated: CASGDRGRANYGYTF.

The chain combines TRBV27 with TRBJ1-2, with 8 bases aligning to TRBD1. Germline trimming cut 5 bases from V and 1 base from J; bases unmatched to any gene: 12. Germline V lookup: CDR1 MNHEY, CDR2 SMNVEV (reference sequence). The CDR3 spans 17 residues. The CDR3 loop is CASSVMNGQGFNYGYTF. CDR3 DNA sequence: TGTGCCAGCAGTGTTATGAATGGACAGGGCTTTAACTATGGCTACACCTTC.

The sample holds one count of this clone. This chain uses TRBV5-1 with TRBJ1-2, with D hard to call. Trimming pared 0 bases from V and 4 bases from J, leaving 13 bases between. The CDR3 is made up of 15 amino acids. CDR1 is SGHRS and CDR2 is YFSETQ in the germline V gene. The CDR3 sequence: CASSLVWEEGYGYTF. The CDR3 nucleotides are TGCGCCAGCAGCTTGGTCTGGGAGGAGGGCTATGGCTACACCTTC.

The chain carries TRBV7-2 and TRBJ2-7, with D maybe TRBD1 (6 bases). V was trimmed by 2 bases and J by 1 base, leaving 9 bases between them. The CDR3 length is 14 residues. CDR1 and CDR2 from the germline V gene are SGHTA and FQGNSA. The CDR3 spells CASSLLGTSYEQYF. The CDR3 DNA reads as TGTGCCAGCAGCTTATTAGGGACATCCTACGAGCAGTACTTC.

The rearrangement joins TRBV19 to TRBJ2-1; unclear D gene. The V end lost 3 bases, the J end lost 4 bases, and 10 bases lay between the germline ends. Germline lookup yields CDR1 LNHDA and CDR2 SQIVND (reference sequence). This CDR3 has 14 residues. The CDR3 DNA reads as TGTGCCAGTAGTATTGAGACTTCTTACAATGAGCAGTTCTTC. Encoded protein: CASSIETSYNEQFF.

The genes are TRBV19 and TRBJ1-2; 8 bases align to TRBD1. CDR3 length equals 16 residues. V dropped 3 bases and J dropped 4; count of bases not matched to a gene: 10. The V gene's germline CDR1 is LNHDA and CDR2 SQIVND (reference sequence). The DNA of the CDR3 is TGTGCCAGTAGTATTCCCGACAGGGGTCGGAGCTATGGCTACACCTTC. Protein sequence: CASSIPDRGRSYGYTF.

A single count supports this clone. The V call is TRBV18, the J call TRBJ2-5, with D maybe TRBD1 (6 bases). The CDR3 is 13 amino acids. Germline V gene lookup returns CDR1 KGHSH and CDR2 LQKENI. Trimming pared 2 bases from V and 5 bases from J, leaving 9 bases between. CDR3 DNA sequence: TGTGCCAGCTCACCAAGCAGGGGTGAGACCCAGTACTTC. It translates to CASSPSRGETQYF.

The chain couples TRBV6-4 to TRBJ2-7, with a tentative D call TRBD1 (6 bases). The CDR3 is 17 amino acids. Trimming pared 6 bases from V and 1 base from J, leaving 22 bases between. Germline CDR1 reads MRHNA; CDR2 reads SNTAGT. In nucleotides, the CDR3 is TGTGCCAGCAGGCCCAAAGGGACACTTACCATTTCCTACGAGCAGTACTTC. It yields the protein CASRPKGTLTISYEQYF.

This rearrangement joins TRBV7-9 to TRBJ1-2; no clear D gene. The germline V gene has CDR1 SEHNR and CDR2 FQNEAQ (reference sequence). This CDR3 has 15 residues. The V end lost 2 bases, the J end lost 3 bases, and 13 bases lay between the germline ends. CDR3 sequence (DNA): TGTGCCAGCAGCTTAAATTCGGCCGGGGACTATGGCTACACCTTC. Translation gives CASSLNSAGDYGYTF.

J is TRBJ1-2 and V is TRBV7-3, with 8 positions matching TRBD1. V trimming: 5 bases; J trimming: 8 bases; junction bases outside the gene matches: 7. Germline loops: CDR1 SGHTA, CDR2 FQGTGA. The CDR3 has 13 amino acids. The CDR3, as DNA: TGTGCCAGCAGCGACCAGGGGGCGCGGGGCTACACCTTC. This gives the protein CASSDQGARGYTF.

The CDR3 DNA sequence: TGTGCCTGGGGACAGGGGATAGGGGGCTACACCTTC. Amino acids: CAWGQGIGGYTF. V gene TRBV30 combines with J gene TRBJ1-2; TRBD1 agrees at 9 bases. Germline V gene lookup returns CDR1 GTSNPN and CDR2 SVGIG (reference sequence). J gave up 8 bases and V 5 bases, and 6 bases lay outside the gene matches. The CDR3 sequence is 12 residues long.

V is TRBV11-2 and J is TRBJ2-7, with D possibly TRBD1 on 7 matching bases. The CDR3 sequence is 14 residues long. The germline gives CDR1 SGHAT, CDR2 FQNNGV. The germline V and J ends were trimmed by 2 bases and 1 base, with 9 bases remaining between them. CDR3 sequence: CASSLSGGSYEQYF. CDR3 coding DNA: TGTGCCAGCAGCTTATCAGGGGGGTCCTACGAGCAGTACTTC.

The chain couples TRBV7-3 to TRBJ2-7; D might be TRBD1 (6 bases). Germline V gene sequence: CDR1 SGHTA, CDR2 FQGTGA. The CDR3 spans 15 residues. V was shortened by 6 bases and J by 1 base, with 16 bases between the two germline ends. The CDR3 loop is CASSQGGGASYEQYF. Here the CDR3 DNA reads TGTGCCAGCAGTCAAGGGGGTGGGGCGTCCTACGAGCAGTACTTC. The whole variable domain, remainder taken from reference TRBV7-3 and TRBJ2-7, is GAGVSQTPSNKVTEKGKYVELRCDPISGHTALYWYRQSLGQGPEFLIYFQGTGAADDSGLPNDRFFAVRPEGSVSTLKIQRTERGDSAVYLCASSQGGGASYEQYFGPGTRLTVT.

The chain is built from TRBV7-9 and TRBJ1-2; a possible D gene is TRBD1 (5 bases). V was cut by 3 bases and J by 8 bases, with 13 bases left in between. Germline values: CDR1 SEHNR, CDR2 FQNEAQ (reference sequence). CDR3 length: 13 amino acids. The DNA for the CDR3 is TGTGCCAGCAGCTTGACCAGGGAGGGAGGCTACACCTTC. It encodes CASSLTREGGYTF.

The chain couples TRBV7-2 to TRBJ1-1, with a tentative D call TRBD1 (6 bases). The CDR3 has 14 residues. Germline CDR1 and CDR2: SGHTA and FQGNSA. Trimming shortened V by 4 bases and J by 4 bases, and 13 bases separated the two germline ends. The CDR3 spells CASSSTTGITEAFF. In DNA, the CDR3 is TGTGCCAGCAGCTCCACGACAGGCATCACTGAAGCTTTCTTT.